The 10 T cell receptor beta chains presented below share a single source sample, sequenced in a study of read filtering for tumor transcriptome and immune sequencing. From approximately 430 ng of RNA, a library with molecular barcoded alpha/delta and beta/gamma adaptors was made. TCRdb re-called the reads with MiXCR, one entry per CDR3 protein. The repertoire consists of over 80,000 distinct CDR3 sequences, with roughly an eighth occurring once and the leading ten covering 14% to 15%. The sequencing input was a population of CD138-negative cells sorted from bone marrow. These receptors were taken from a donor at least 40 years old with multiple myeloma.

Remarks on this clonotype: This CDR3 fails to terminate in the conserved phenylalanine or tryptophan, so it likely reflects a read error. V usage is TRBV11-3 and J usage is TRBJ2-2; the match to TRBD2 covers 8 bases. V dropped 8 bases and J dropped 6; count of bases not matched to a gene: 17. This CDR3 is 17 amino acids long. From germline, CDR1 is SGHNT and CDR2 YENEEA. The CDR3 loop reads CASGSFGAGGRAGELFL. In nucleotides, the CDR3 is TGTGCCAGCGGCTCCTTCGGGGCGGGAGGTCGGGCCGGGGAGCTGTTTCTT.

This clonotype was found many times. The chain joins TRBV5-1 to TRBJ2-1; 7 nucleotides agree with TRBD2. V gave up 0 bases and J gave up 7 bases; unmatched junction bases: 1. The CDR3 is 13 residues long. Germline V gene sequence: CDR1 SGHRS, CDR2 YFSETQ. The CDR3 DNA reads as TGCGCCAGCAGCTTGGCGCGGGAGAATGAGCAGTTCTTC. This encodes CASSLARENEQFF.

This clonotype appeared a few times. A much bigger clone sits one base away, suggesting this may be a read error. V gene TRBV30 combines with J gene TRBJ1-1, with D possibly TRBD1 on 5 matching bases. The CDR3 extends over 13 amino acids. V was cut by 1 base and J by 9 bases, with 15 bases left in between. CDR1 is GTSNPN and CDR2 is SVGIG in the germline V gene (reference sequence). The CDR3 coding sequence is TGTGCCTGGAGTGGCGGGGGAGGGACTAAAGCTTTCTTT. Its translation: CAWSGGGGTKAFF.

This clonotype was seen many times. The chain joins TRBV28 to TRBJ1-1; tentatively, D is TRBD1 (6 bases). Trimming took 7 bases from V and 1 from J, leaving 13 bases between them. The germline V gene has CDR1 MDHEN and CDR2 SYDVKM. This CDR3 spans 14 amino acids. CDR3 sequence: CASTPGGGNTEAFF. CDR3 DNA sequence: TGTGCCAGCACCCCCGGAGGGGGGAACACTGAAGCTTTCTTT.

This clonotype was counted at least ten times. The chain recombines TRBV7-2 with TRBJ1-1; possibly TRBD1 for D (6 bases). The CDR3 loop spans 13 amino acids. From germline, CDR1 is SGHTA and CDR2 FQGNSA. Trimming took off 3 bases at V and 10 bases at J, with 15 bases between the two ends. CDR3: CASSLRTVRRAFF. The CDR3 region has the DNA TGTGCCAGCAGCTTGAGGACAGTAAGGAGAGCTTTCTTT.

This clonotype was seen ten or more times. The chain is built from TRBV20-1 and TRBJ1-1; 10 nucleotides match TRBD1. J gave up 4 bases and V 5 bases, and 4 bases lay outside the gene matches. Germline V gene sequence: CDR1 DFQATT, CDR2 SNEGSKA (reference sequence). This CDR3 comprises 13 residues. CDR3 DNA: TGCAGTGCTTCGAGACAGGGGGCCACTGAAGCTTTCTTT. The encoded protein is CSASRQGATEAFF.

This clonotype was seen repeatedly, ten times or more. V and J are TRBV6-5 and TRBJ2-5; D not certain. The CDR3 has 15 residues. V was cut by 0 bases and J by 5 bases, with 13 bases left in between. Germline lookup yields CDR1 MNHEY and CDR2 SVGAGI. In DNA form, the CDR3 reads TGTGCCAGCAGTTACTCGAGGCAAGGGTTGGAGACCCAGTACTTC. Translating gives CASSYSRQGLETQYF.

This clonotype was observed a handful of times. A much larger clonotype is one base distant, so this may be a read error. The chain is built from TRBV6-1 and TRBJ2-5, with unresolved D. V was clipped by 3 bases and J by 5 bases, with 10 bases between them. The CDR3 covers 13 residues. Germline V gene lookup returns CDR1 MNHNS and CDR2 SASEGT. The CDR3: CASSDVARETQYF. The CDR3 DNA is TGTGCCAGCAGTGATGTGGCTAGGGAGACCCAGTACTTC.

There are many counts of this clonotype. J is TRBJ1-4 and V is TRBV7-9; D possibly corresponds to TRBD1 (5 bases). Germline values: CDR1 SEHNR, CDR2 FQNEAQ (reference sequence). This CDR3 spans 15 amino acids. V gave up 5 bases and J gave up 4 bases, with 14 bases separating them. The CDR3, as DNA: TGTGCCAGCAGCCGTCGCGGGGCCTTTAATGAAAAACTGTTTTTT. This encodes CASSRRGAFNEKLFF.

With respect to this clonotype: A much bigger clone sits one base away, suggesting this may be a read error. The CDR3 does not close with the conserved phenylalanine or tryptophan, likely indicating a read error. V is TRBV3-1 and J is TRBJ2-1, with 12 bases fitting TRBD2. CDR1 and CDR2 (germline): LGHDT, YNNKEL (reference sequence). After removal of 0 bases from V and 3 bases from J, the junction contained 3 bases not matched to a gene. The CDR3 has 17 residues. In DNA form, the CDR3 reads TGTGCCAGCAGCCAAGAACTAGCGGGGGGATACTACAATGAGCAGTTCTCC. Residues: CASSQELAGGYYNEQFS.